The present TCR beta chain was sequenced within a study of Ad26.COV2.S vaccination and SARS-CoV-2 variants. Specified treatment: about 20 received Ad26.COV2.S at low or high dose, single or two shots; several received placebo; per-sample allocation not given. The study sampled participants on day 63 after the first vaccine or placebo injection. Sequenced by immunoSEQ multiplex PCR; TCRdb stores in-frame clones only, minus some. The sample comprises about half a million clones, 80% to 90% of which are singletons, and approximately 1.7% rests with the top ten. The CDR3 runs 14 residues. The germline gives CDR1 LNHDA, CDR2 SQIVND (reference sequence). The V end was cut by 3 bases, the J end by 5 bases, with 13 bases between.

The chain has TRBV19 and TRBJ1-2; D perhaps matches TRBD1 (5 bases). The sample consisted of peripheral blood, taken in a trial of Ad26.COV2.S vaccine versus placebo. This sequence was found in a person between 18 and 65 years old who received the Ad26.COV2.S COVID-19 vaccine or a placebo. The CDR3 reads CASSIWHKGYGYTF. The CDR3 nucleotides read TGTGCCAGTAGTATTTGGCATAAGGGGTATGGCTACACCTTC.